This T cell receptor (beta chain) is from a study of blood T cell repertoires in COVID-19. The CDR3 runs 13 residues. Trimming pared 3 bases from V and 5 bases from J, leaving 10 bases between. Germline V CDR1 and CDR2: KGHSH, LQKENI. Sequenced by immunoSEQ multiplex PCR; TCRdb stores in-frame clones only, minus some. The top ten hold about an eighth of the sample, which has over 150,000 clones, 85% to 90% seen once. This clonotype was sampled from an older woman with COVID-19, enrolled during active disease. This chain uses TRBV18 with TRBJ2-5; D gene uncertain. Sequenced: peripheral blood. The CDR3 nucleotides read TGTGCCAGCTCACCGGCATTGCTCGAGACCCAGTACTTC. This translates into CASSPALLETQYF.